A selection of T cell receptor beta chains follows, all from one sample in a study of regulatory T cells in long-lasting Graves disease. Via MiXCR, TCRdb re-called the multiplex PCR reads, giving one row per CDR3 protein. This sample yields about 320,000 distinct CDR3 sequences, of which 15% to 20% are seen a single time; about 36% belongs to the top ten. Material: peripheral blood mononuclear cells (PBMCs), obtained at new diagnosis, from a patient treated with antithyroid drugs. These receptor sequences come from a female donor with Graves disease. Both conserved end residues are part of each CDR3. Each record gives: clone size, V gene, J gene, D gene, CDR3 DNA, CDR3 protein. A D gene is named only where the DNA matches it firmly. Expanded clones get a size class; other rows say once, few or many, or leave the size out.

many	TRBV11-3	TRBJ1-4	TRBD1	TGTGCCAGCAGCTACGGGAGGGGACAGGGTGATGAAAAACTGTTTTTT	CASSYGRGQGDEKLFF
many	TRBV19	TRBJ2-1	-	TGTGCCAGTAGTATAGCAGGGGTCAATGAGCAGTTCTTC	CASSIAGVNEQFF
many	TRBV30	TRBJ1-6	-	TGTGCCTGGAACTTCCAGGGTGTATCACCCCTCCACTTT	CAWNFQGVSPLHF
few	TRBV6-1	TRBJ2-5	TRBD2	TGTGCCAGCAGTGGGGGGGGGCAAGAGACCCAGTACTTC	CASSGGGQETQYF
few	TRBV12-3/TRBV12-4	TRBJ2-3	-	TGTGCCAGCACCAACACTGCTAGCACAGATACGCAGTATTTT	CASTNTASTDTQYF
many	TRBV2	TRBJ2-1	TRBD2	TGTGCCAGCAGGGGCCTTCGGGCGGGAGGCTACAATGAGCAGTTCTTC	CASRGLRAGGYNEQFF
many	TRBV2	TRBJ2-5	TRBD1	TGTGCCAGCAGTGATGAGGGACAGCAACAAGAGACCCAGTACTTC	CASSDEGQQQETQYF
many	TRBV12-3/TRBV12-4	TRBJ2-2	-	TGTGCCAGCAGTCCCCTCTTGGGGGAAAGGACCGGGGAGCTGTTTTTT	CASSPLLGERTGELFF
once	TRBV11-3	TRBJ1-1	-	TGTGCCAGTAGTATTACTGGGCGGCAGAACACTGAAGCTTTCTTT	CASSITGRQNTEAFF
few	TRBV5-1	TRBJ2-7	-	TGCGCCAGCAGCTTGGCCGAGGGGTCAGGAACCTACGAGCAGTACTTC	CASSLAEGSGTYEQYF
-	TRBV6-1	TRBJ1-3	-	TGTGCCAGCAGTGAAGCCCAGGGCTCTGGAAACACCATATATTTT	CASSEAQGSGNTIYF
many	TRBV7-3	TRBJ1-6	-	TGTGCCAGCAGCTTAGCGGGGGCTTCCTATAATTCACCCCTCCACTTT	CASSLAGASYNSPLHF
many	TRBV7-2	TRBJ2-1	-	TGTGCCAGCAGCTTAAGGGGGGACTCCTACAATGAGCAGTTCTTC	CASSLRGDSYNEQFF
many	TRBV2	TRBJ2-7	-	TGTGCCAGCAGTGAATCAGGAAAGGGTATCGAGCAGTACTTC	CASSESGKGIEQYF
many	TRBV6-2/TRBV6-3	TRBJ1-5	-	TGTGCCAGCAGTTACTTAAATCAGCCCCAGCATTTT	CASSYLNQPQHF
-	TRBV10-3	TRBJ1-3	-	TGTGCCATCAGTGAGAGACTTGGAAACACCATATATTTT	CAISERLGNTIYF
many	TRBV2	TRBJ2-5	-	TGTGCCAGCTCGCTGCACGAGACCCAGTACTTC	CASSLHETQYF
many	TRBV11-1	TRBJ2-1	TRBD2	TGTGCCAGCAGCTTTGGGTCTAGCGGGAGGGCCAAGCAGTTCTTC	CASSFGSSGRAKQFF
many	TRBV5-1	TRBJ2-7	-	TGTGCCAGCAGCTTGGCCGGGACGGAAACCTACGAGCAGTACTTC	CASSLAGTETYEQYF
many	TRBV10-3	TRBJ2-3	-	TGTGCCATCAACCCCACTAGAATACCTAACACAGATACGCAGTATTTT	CAINPTRIPNTDTQYF
many	TRBV5-6	TRBJ2-5	-	TGTGCCAGCAGCTGGACCCGAGACGATCGAGAGACCCAGTACTTC	CASSWTRDDRETQYF
many	TRBV14	TRBJ2-7	-	TGTGCCAGCAGCCAAGAAAATTTAGGAGGGCTAGGCGAGCAGTACTTC	CASSQENLGGLGEQYF
few	TRBV25-1	TRBJ2-3	TRBD2	TGTGCCAGCAGTGGGACGACTAGCGGGAGCACAGATACGCAGTATTTT	CASSGTTSGSTDTQYF
many	TRBV19	TRBJ2-3	-	TGTGCCAGTAAAGGCAGCACAGATACGCAGTATTTT	CASKGSTDTQYF
many	TRBV12-3/TRBV12-4	TRBJ2-5	TRBD2	TGTGCCAGCAGTTTAGCTACTAGCGGCCAAGAGACCCAGTACTTC	CASSLATSGQETQYF
many	TRBV11-3	TRBJ2-1	TRBD2	TGTGCCAGCAGGGGCGGGAGTAATGAGCAGTTCTTC	CASRGGSNEQFF
many	TRBV11-2	TRBJ2-2	-	TGTGCCAGCAGCTTAGATGGATCAACTGTCGGGGAGCTGTTTTTT	CASSLDGSTVGELFF
many	TRBV18	TRBJ2-2	-	TGTGCCAGCTCACCCTCTAGCCGAATGGTCACCGGGGAGCTGTTTTTT	CASSPSSRMVTGELFF
many	TRBV7-6	TRBJ2-3	-	TGTGCCAGCAGCTTAAGGTGGCAGGGAGAGACAGATACGCAGTATTTT	CASSLRWQGETDTQYF
many	TRBV6-1	TRBJ2-1	-	TGTGCCAGCAGTGACTCAGAGCGGGATGAGCAGTTCTTC	CASSDSERDEQFF
many	TRBV27	TRBJ2-3	-	TGTGCCAGCAGTTTATCGAATCCAGATACGCAGTATTTT	CASSLSNPDTQYF
many	TRBV3-1	TRBJ2-5	-	TGTGCCAGCAGCCCCCGGGCCCTCCAAGAGACCCAGTACTTC	CASSPRALQETQYF
-	TRBV6-2/TRBV6-3	TRBJ1-3	-	TGTGCCAGCAGTTACGGTGGGAGGGATTTTGCTGGAAACACCATATATTTT	CASSYGGRDFAGNTIYF
many	TRBV6-1	TRBJ1-4	-	TGTGCCAGCAGTGAACGCAATAATGAAAAACTGTTTTTT	CASSERNNEKLFF
-	TRBV30	TRBJ2-1	TRBD2	TGTGCCTGGACTAGCGGGAGAGCTGGTGAGCAGTTCTTC	CAWTSGRAGEQFF
many	TRBV7-9	TRBJ2-5	-	TGTGCCAGCGAAGGGCACCAAGAGACCCAGTACTTC	CASEGHQETQYF
many	TRBV20-1	TRBJ1-1	-	TGCAGTGCTAGAGCGGACGGGACCCCCCGGGGCACTGAAGCTTTCTTT	CSARADGTPRGTEAFF
many	TRBV6-2/TRBV6-3	TRBJ1-1	-	TGTGCCAGCAGCCATCGGGTGAACACTGAAGCTTTCTTT	CASSHRVNTEAFF
many	TRBV18	TRBJ1-1	-	TGTGCCAGCTCACCACCGGTGGCAGGGGTTAATACTGAAGCTTTCTTT	CASSPPVAGVNTEAFF
few	TRBV20-1	TRBJ1-1	-	TGCAGTGCTAGAGATAGTAAGGGGGTTAACACTGAAGCTTTCTTT	CSARDSKGVNTEAFF
many	TRBV14	TRBJ2-1	-	TGTGCCAGCAGCCGCCCGAGACTAGGGATCTCCTACAATGAGCAGTTCTTC	CASSRPRLGISYNEQFF
-	TRBV9	TRBJ1-1	TRBD1	TGTGCCAGCAGCGGACAGGGTTCGGATGCTTTCTTT	CASSGQGSDAFF
many	TRBV24-1	TRBJ2-6	TRBD1	TGTGCCACCAGCCGTGGGACAGGGGAACCCTCTGGGGCCAACGTCCTGACTTTC	CATSRGTGEPSGANVLTF
many	TRBV5-1	TRBJ2-7	TRBD1	TGCGCCAGCAGCCTTTCCGGGACAGGGTACAACGAGCAGTACTTC	CASSLSGTGYNEQYF
-	TRBV29-1	TRBJ1-4	-	TGCAGCGCAGGTGGGGGAAGGGAAACTAATGAAAAACTGTTTTTT	CSAGGGRETNEKLFF
-	TRBV20-1	TRBJ2-3	TRBD2	TGCAGTGCTAGAGATGGGAGGGACACAGATACGCAGTATTTT	CSARDGRDTDTQYF